The present entry profiles one T cell receptor (beta chain) with its context. The sample originates from a study of blood T cell repertoires in COVID-19. Under the authors' procedure: Reference gene primer amplification in the assay estimated nucleated cell counts. Sequenced by immunoSEQ multiplex PCR; TCRdb stores in-frame clones only, minus some. V and J calls and clone size come straight from that table; D and trimming were deduced from the DNA. Among about 110,000 clones, roughly 84% were seen once, and the ten largest hold 5.5% to 8.5%. The sample taken for sequencing was peripheral blood. The receptor comes from a woman in her forties or fifties with acute or convalescent COVID-19.

CDR3 sequence (DNA): TGTGCCAGCTCCCCGGGAGGCTTGGTCGGCACGGATACCTACTTC. This sequence encodes CASSPGGLVGTDTYF. The V gene is TRBV18, the J gene TRBJ2-5; 7 bases agree with TRBD2. J gave up 14 bases and V 6 bases, and 21 bases lay outside the gene matches. The CDR3 is 15 amino acids. From germline, CDR1 is KGHSH and CDR2 LQKENI.